This TCR beta chain emerged from a study of T cells in Graves' hyperthyroidism and ophthalmopathy. Together with thyroid ultrasound, orbital computed tomography, serum thyroxine and TRAb, clinical symptoms were used for diagnoses. Researchers amplified the TCR beta CDR3 regions from RNA transcripts. The HTBI primer set served for first-round RT-PCR of the TCR CDR3. From the multiplex PCR reads, TCRdb called clonotypes with MiXCR, one entry per CDR3 protein. The sample consists of 450,000 to 650,000 distinct CDR3 sequences, approximately 17% of them appearing once. The sequencing sample was made of blood. This receptor was taken from a young woman with Graves' ophthalmopathy.

The chain's CDR3 is CASSESPVGTDTQYF. The CDR3 DNA follows: TGCGCCAGCAGTGAGTCGCCAGTAGGCACAGATACGCAGTATTTT. The chain joins TRBV10-1 to TRBJ2-3, with D unclear. Germline V gene lookup returns CDR1 WNHNN and CDR2 SYGVQD (reference sequence). The CDR3 loop spans 15 amino acids. V lost 0 bases and J lost 1, with 8 bases in between.